The entry that follows covers one T cell receptor (beta chain) sequence. The antigen remains unidentified. V lost 2 bases and J 2 bases, leaving 19 bases between the germline ends. Germline CDR1 MDHEN, CDR2 SYDVKM. The CDR3 spans 17 residues. The data stem from a study of cytomegalovirus exposure and HLA in healthy donors. Amplification used 60 Vbeta primers and 13 Jbeta primers. Some clones are missing from TCRdb's copy, which holds only in-frame ones; the method was immunoSEQ multiplex PCR. The sample totals 45,000 to 60,000 clones. Study results and limitations: In an earlier analysis, about 87% or about 30%: the productive usage of most TCR beta V segments. The authors reported that TCR beta sequences could predict HLA-A and HLA-B alleles. These predictions were accurate for most subjects in the first cohort. Later analysis found that TCR beta chains associated with HLA were more clonally expanded than other, equally common chains.

This receptor was taken from a middle-aged woman in good health and CMV-seronegative. The chain has TRBV28 and TRBJ2-7, with D hard to call. The sequenced material came from PBMCs. This CDR3 is CASSLTNQVFLPYEQYF. CDR3 DNA sequence: TGTGCCAGCAGTTTAACCAATCAGGTCTTTCTTCCCTACGAGCAGTACTTC.